Shown below are 27 T cell receptor beta chains from a single sample sequenced in a study of T cell repertoires in cytomegalovirus infection. TCRdb reanalysed the reads using MiXCR and keeps one entry per CDR3 protein. The sample includes some 350,000 distinct CDR3 sequences, about 35% of them seen just once. Antigens for these TCRs are unknown. The specimen comprised cultured PBMCs, sampled from culture after CMV antigen stimulation. The receptor source for this set is a human donor in good health (CMV status not recorded). Some clones in this sample may be carry-over from other donors' samples.

This clonotype was observed a few times. J is TRBJ1-2 and V is TRBV28; D gene uncertain. Germline lookup yields CDR1 MDHEN and CDR2 SYDVKM. This CDR3 contains 12 residues. V was shortened by 2 bases and J by 6 bases, with 7 bases between the two germline ends. The CDR3 sequence is CASSLLGNGYTF. The CDR3 bases are TGTGCCAGCAGTTTACTGGGAAATGGCTACACCTTC.

V is TRBV29-1 and J is TRBJ2-7; 10 nucleotides align to TRBD2. The germline CDR1 and CDR2 sequences are SQVTM and ANQGSEA. V was clipped by 4 bases and J by 3 bases; unmatched bases: 15. The CDR3 loop spans 17 amino acids. The DNA for the CDR3 is TGCAGCGTTGGGTGGAGGGTAGCGGGAGGTTTTATCTACGAGCAGTACGTC. This sequence encodes CSVGWRVAGGFIYEQYV.

The table lists this clonotype with a count of one. The rearrangement joins TRBV4-3 to TRBJ1-1; TRBD1 aligns across 8 bases. The CDR3 covers 15 residues. V trimming: 0 bases; J trimming: 5 bases; junction bases outside the gene matches: 5. Germline V CDR1 and CDR2: LGHNA, YSLEER. The CDR3 reads CASSQEAQGATEAFF. The CDR3 DNA is TGCGCCAGCAGCCAAGAGGCCCAGGGGGCGACTGAAGCTTTCTTT.

V gene TRBV20-1 combines with J gene TRBJ2-7; possible D gene TRBD2, 6 bases. Per the germline V gene, CDR1 is DFQATT and CDR2 is SNEGSKA (reference sequence). There are 15 residues in the CDR3. V dropped 1 base and J dropped 2 bases, with 15 bases sitting between them. Here the CDR3 reads CSARVLRGTPYEQYF. CDR3 sequence (DNA): TGCAGTGCTAGAGTTTTGCGCGGGACCCCCTACGAGCAGTACTTC.

This rearrangement joins TRBV30 to TRBJ2-1; 10 bases line up with TRBD2. With V trimmed by 0 bases and J by 4 bases, 3 bases remained unmatched. This CDR3 is built from 15 residues. Germline V gene data show CDR1 as GTSNPN and CDR2 as SVGIG (reference sequence). The CDR3 nucleotides are TGTGCCTGGAGTGTAGAAGCGGGGGGGTACAATGAGCAGTTCTTC. Encoded protein: CAWSVEAGGYNEQFF.

This clonotype has a handful of counts. The rearrangement joins TRBV11-3 to TRBJ1-3; D gene unclear. The V gene lost 0 bases and the J gene lost 3 bases, with 9 bases spanning the gap. This CDR3 comprises 15 residues. CDR1 and CDR2 (germline): SGHNT, YENEEA. This CDR3 reads CASSLDMSVGNTIYF. In nucleotides, the CDR3 is TGTGCCAGCAGCTTAGATATGTCGGTTGGAAACACCATATATTTT.

As to this clonotype: A read error may produce the germline difference seen at one junction end. The chain combines TRBV7-2 with TRBJ2-7; the D is unclear. The CDR3 has 12 amino acids. CDR1 is SGHTA and CDR2 is FQGNSA in the germline V gene. The CDR3 region is CASSPNYYEQNF. CDR3 DNA sequence: TGTGCCAGCAGCCCTAATTACTACGAGCAGAACTTC.

The chain joins TRBV19 to TRBJ1-2; possibly TRBD1 for D (6 bases). Germline V gene data show CDR1 as LNHDA and CDR2 as SQIVND (reference sequence). The CDR3 loop spans 18 amino acids. The ends were cut back, 5 bases at V and 5 bases at J, with 27 bases in the middle. As DNA, the CDR3 is TGTGCCAGTAGTCCCACCCCTACCGGGACAACCAACAAATATGGCTACACCTTC. Translated: CASSPTPTGTTNKYGYTF.

This chain joins TRBV7-8 and TRBJ2-1; 12 nucleotides align to TRBD2. V shed 5 bases and J 5 bases; nucleotides not matched to a gene: 7. Germline V gene sequence: CDR1 SGHVS, CDR2 FQNEAQ. The CDR3 totals 16 residues. CDR3 loop: CASSIRLAGAHNEQFF. The CDR3 DNA is TGTGCCAGCAGCATCCGACTAGCGGGAGCCCACAATGAGCAGTTCTTC.

The chain carries TRBV15 and TRBJ2-3, with 10 positions matching TRBD2. Germline assignment: CDR1 LNHNV and CDR2 YYDKDF (reference sequence). The CDR3 is 13 amino acids. V lost 7 bases to trimming and J lost 4 bases; unmatched junction nucleotides: 2. The CDR3 DNA reads as TGTGCCACCACTAGCGGGAGCGCAGATACGCAGTATTTT. This translates into CATTSGSADTQYF.

The chain has TRBV4-1 and TRBJ1-2; no clear D gene. This CDR3 spans 16 amino acids. Germline V gene sequence: CDR1 MGHRA, CDR2 YSYEKL. The germline V and J ends were trimmed by 4 bases and 0 bases, with 15 bases remaining between them. CDR3 loop: CASSRLTRSPNYGYTF. In DNA form, the CDR3 reads TGCGCCAGCAGCCGCCTGACACGTAGCCCTAACTATGGCTACACCTTC.

This clonotype has only a few counts. The V and J genes are TRBV6-2 or TRBV6-3 and TRBJ2-1, with 12 bases that match TRBD2. The germline CDR1 and CDR2 sequences are MNHEY and SVGEGT. The V segment lost 6 bases and the J segment 0 bases; nucleotides outside the gene matches: 6. The CDR3 loop spans 17 amino acids. The CDR3, as DNA: TGTGCCAGCAGGGGAGGACTAGCGGGGCGCTCCTACAATGAGCAGTTCTTC. Residues: CASRGGLAGRSYNEQFF.

The rearrangement joins TRBV20-1 to TRBJ2-7; D unclear. The V end lost 0 bases, the J end lost 3 bases, and 9 bases lay between the germline ends. Germline V gene lookup returns CDR1 DFQATT and CDR2 SNEGSKA (reference sequence). The CDR3 spans 13 residues. As DNA, the CDR3 is TGCAGTGCTAGAGATCCCCAAAACTACGAGCAGTACGTC. Residues: CSARDPQNYEQYV.

This clonotype was recorded only once. The chain links TRBV30 to TRBJ1-4, with 10 bases fitting TRBD1. This CDR3 region has 13 residues. Unmatched junction bases numbered 5, after V lost 5 bases and J lost 8 bases. The V gene's germline CDR1 is GTSNPN and CDR2 SVGIG (reference sequence). CDR3 nucleotides: TGTGCCTGGGACCGGACAGGGGGAGAAAAACTGTTTTTT. Protein sequence: CAWDRTGGEKLFF.

This clonotype was counted many times. CDR3 sequence reads: CAGGHSPSGANVLTF. In DNA form, the CDR3 reads TGTGCCGGAGGGCATAGTCCGTCTGGGGCCAACGTCCTGACTTTC. The chain is built from TRBV7-2 and TRBJ2-6; a weak D match, TRBD2 (6 bases). The germline V gene encodes CDR1 SGHTA and CDR2 FQGNSA. The CDR3 has 15 residues. The V and J ends lost 11 bases and 1 base respectively, with 15 bases between them.

This clonotype was picked up a small number of times. This sequence joins TRBV6-2 or TRBV6-3 and TRBJ2-3; TRBD2 matches 11 bases. Trimming took 8 bases from V and 5 from J; bases not matched to a gene: 6. Germline V gene lookup returns CDR1 MNHEY and CDR2 SVGEGT. The CDR3 runs to 14 residues. The CDR3 DNA reads TGTGCCAGCGGGCTAGCGGGAGGCGGAGATACGCAGTATTTT. Translating gives CASGLAGGGDTQYF.

This clonotype showed up many times. This rearrangement joins TRBV7-2 to TRBJ2-1; 10 nucleotides align to TRBD2. J lost 8 bases, V lost 2 bases, and 3 bases had no gene match. This CDR3 region has 14 residues. Germline V CDR1 and CDR2: SGHTA, FQGNSA. The CDR3 spells CASSLLAGEYEQFF. Here the CDR3 DNA reads TGTGCCAGCAGCTTACTAGCGGGAGAATATGAGCAGTTCTTC.

Here the CDR3 DNA reads TGCGCCAGCAGCTTGGACGGGACAGGGAGTGAGCAGTACGTC. Residues: CASSLDGTGSEQYV. The chain is built from TRBV5-1 and TRBJ2-7; 9 bases agree with TRBD1. The CDR3 length is 14 residues. Germline CDR1 SGHRS, CDR2 YFSETQ. The V segment lost 0 bases and the J segment 7 bases; nucleotides outside the gene matches: 5.

This clonotype appeared many times. The gene calls are TRBV7-6 and TRBJ2-1, with 12 bases identical to TRBD2. Per germline, CDR1 SGHVS and CDR2 FNYEAQ. J gave up 2 bases and V 6 bases, and 5 bases lay outside the gene matches. This CDR3 region has 16 residues. The chain's CDR3 is CASSSTSGRTYNEQFF. Here the CDR3 DNA reads TGTGCCAGCAGTTCCACTAGCGGGAGGACCTACAATGAGCAGTTCTTC.

In its sample, this clonotype was seen many times. The chain is built from TRBV7-2 and TRBJ2-7; D call uncertain. Deletions cut 4 bases from V and 6 bases from J, with 13 bases between. This CDR3 has 13 amino acids. The germline V gene encodes CDR1 SGHTA and CDR2 FQGNSA. CDR3 in amino acids: CASSYSPAGEQYF. The CDR3 nucleotides are TGTGCCAGCAGCTACTCCCCTGCAGGCGAGCAGTACTTC. Combining the CDR3 with reference TRBV7-2 and TRBJ2-7 gives the whole variable domain GAGVSQSPSNKVTEKGKDVELRCDPISGHTALYWYRQSLGQGLEFLIYFQGNSAPDKSGLPSDRFSAERTGGSVSTLTIQRTQQEDSAVYLCASSYSPAGEQYFGPGTRLTVT.

This clonotype showed up just once. The rearrangement links TRBV20-1 to TRBJ1-1, with 7 nucleotides matching TRBD1. The V gene end was trimmed by 6 bases and the J gene end by 5 bases; junction bases not matched to a gene: 9. There are 13 residues in the CDR3. Germline CDR1 DFQATT, CDR2 SNEGSKA (reference sequence). The CDR3 DNA sequence: TGCAGTGCCATAACAGGGGTTCGGACTGAAGCTTTCTTT. Residues: CSAITGVRTEAFF.

This chain links TRBV12-3 or TRBV12-4 with TRBJ1-2; D not resolved. V lost 5 bases to trimming and J lost 8 bases, with 18 bases between them. There are 14 residues in the CDR3. In DNA, the CDR3 is TGTGCCAGCAGTCCTGGGCGGTTCACGGGGGGCTACACCTTC. Protein sequence: CASSPGRFTGGYTF.

On this clonotype itself: A clone one base away is much larger, so this may be a read error. The chain's CDR3 is CANSLAANTEAFF. For the CDR3, the DNA is TGTGCCAACAGCTTAGCAGCGAACACTGAAGCTTTCTTT. The chain couples TRBV7-2 to TRBJ1-1; D gene unclear. Looked up from germline, CDR1 is SGHTA and CDR2 is FQGNSA. This CDR3 spans 13 amino acids.

The rearrangement links TRBV11-2 to TRBJ2-5; D may match TRBD1 or TRBD2 (5 bases each). The germline CDR1 and CDR2 sequences are SGHAT and FQNNGV. The CDR3 loop spans 13 amino acids. V lost 5 bases, J lost 0 bases, and 7 bases lay in between. The CDR3 region is CASSPGHQETQYF. The CDR3 nucleotides are TGTGCCAGCAGCCCGGGGCACCAAGAGACCCAGTACTTC.

There are a few counts of this clonotype. The rearrangement joins TRBV18 to TRBJ2-1; no definite D call. The CDR3 extends over 13 amino acids. CDR1 and CDR2 (germline): KGHSH, LQKENI. V was shortened by 0 bases and J by 9 bases, with 9 bases between the two germline ends. CDR3 protein: CASSPPSSTEQFF. The CDR3 DNA reads as TGTGCCAGCTCACCACCGTCGAGTACTGAGCAGTTCTTC.

The chain carries TRBV5-6 and TRBJ2-1; D is possibly TRBD2 (5 bases). Trimming removed 4 bases from V and 0 bases from J, with 20 bases in between. Germline V gene sequence: CDR1 SGHDT, CDR2 YYEEEE. The CDR3 length is 18 residues. The CDR3 region is CASSPRSLRRSSYNEQFF. The CDR3 DNA is TGTGCCAGCAGCCCGCGATCACTGCGGAGGAGCTCCTACAATGAGCAGTTCTTC.

The J gene is TRBJ2-2, the V gene TRBV7-9; D not certain. Germline V gene sequence: CDR1 SEHNR, CDR2 FQNEAQ (reference sequence). Trimming took off 7 bases at V and 7 bases at J, with 7 bases between the two ends. This CDR3 is built from 11 residues. This chain's CDR3 is CASKSYGELFF. CDR3 DNA: TGTGCCAGCAAATCCTACGGGGAGCTGTTTTTT.